The sequence of this TCR beta chain was determined in a study of beta chain features in type 1 diabetes. Findings of the study overall: Moderate yet significant TCRB CDR3 shortening was seen in Type 1 diabetes patients in all four CD4+ subsets.

About this clone: Its matching antigen is unknown.

Germline loops: CDR1 SGHTA, CDR2 FQGNSA. The CDR3 contains 13 residues. V was shortened by 2 bases and J by 8 bases, with 10 bases between the two germline ends. Isolated RNA was reverse transcribed in full, so expressed TCRB transcripts were sequenced. This table comes from immunoSEQ multiplex PCR, and its TCRdb copy is limited to in-frame clones, with some not included. The data show a few hundred thousand clones, 9.6% seen once. Sequencing was carried out using central memory CD4+ T cells from blood. The J gene is TRBJ2-1, the V gene TRBV7-2, with D possibly TRBD2 on 5 matching bases. The clonotype was recovered from a man younger than 45 with type 1 diabetes. CDR3 in amino acids: CASSLLSGYEQFF. The CDR3, as DNA: TGTGCCAGCAGCTTATTATCGGGGTATGAGCAGTTCTTC. The entire variable domain, with the rest obtained from reference TRBV7-2 and TRBJ2-1, is as follows: GAGVSQSPSNKVTEKGKDVELRCDPISGHTALYWYRQSLGQGLEFLIYFQGNSAPDKSGLPSDRFSAERTGGSVSTLTIQRTQQEDSAVYLCASSLLSGYEQFFGPGTRLTVL.